This T cell receptor (beta chain) was observed in a study of cytotoxic CD8 clonotypes in ibrutinib-treated CLL. Study-wide results and caveats: For progressing versus sustained-remission patients, sampling times were not the same. Baseline levels were approached again at progression, after clonality had risen at ibrutinib response.

CDR1 and CDR2 from the germline V gene are MGHDK and SYGVNS. V dropped 3 bases and J dropped 6; count of bases not matched to a gene: 3. The CDR3 is 14 residues long. Note on this clone: Its antigen remains unknown.

The data were produced by immunoSEQ multiplex PCR, yet TCRdb's version contains in-frame clones alone and is incomplete. The sample has 9,500 to 15,000 clones; around 68% are singletons. The J gene is TRBJ1-5, the V gene TRBV25-1; 9 bases are a match to TRBD1. Specimen: PBMCs, collected before ibrutinib treatment. This TCR came from a human donor with chronic lymphocytic leukemia. CDR3 protein: CASSDTGGGQPQHF. The DNA for the CDR3 is TGTGCCAGCAGTGATACAGGGGGCGGTCAGCCCCAGCATTTT.